The 5 T cell receptor beta chains listed next were all sequenced from one sample in a study of cytomegalovirus exposure and HLA in healthy donors. PCR amplification relied on 60 Vbeta primers (plus 13 Jbeta primers). The repertoire was sequenced with immunoSEQ multiplex PCR; TCRdb's copy has only in-frame clones and lacks some. The table shows approximately 170,000 clones, with 82% occurring only once. Sequences were obtained from PBMCs. These TCRs come from a male donor in good health and CMV-seronegative.

This chain joins TRBV7-6 and TRBJ2-7; the D gene is possibly TRBD2 (5 bases). Germline lookup yields CDR1 SGHVS and CDR2 FNYEAQ. Trimming left V 5 bases short and J 2 bases short, with 19 bases between. The CDR3 sequence is 16 residues long. The CDR3 coding sequence is TGTGCCAGCAGCCCGAGGGCGCGAGGGCAAACCTACGAGCAGTACTTC. Its translation: CASSPRARGQTYEQYF.

A note on this clone: The junction does not match germline at one end; this may be a read error. The chain is built from TRBV7-9 and TRBJ2-1; D is undetermined. The CDR3 is 14 residues long. In germline, CDR1 is SEHNR, CDR2 FQNEAQ (reference sequence). CDR3 nucleotides: TGTTCCAGCAGCTCCGTCGGCGGCCCCAATGAGCAGTTCTTC. Residues: CSSSSVGGPNEQFF.

This clone was seen only a few times. The chain recombines TRBV7-2 with TRBJ2-1; TRBD2 is a possible D gene (5 bases). Germline CDR1 reads SGHTA; CDR2 reads FQGNSA. The V and J ends lost 4 bases and 9 bases respectively, with 19 bases between them. CDR3 size: 15 residues. The CDR3 spells CASSSTTKPGGEQFF. Here the CDR3 DNA reads TGTGCCAGCAGCTCCACTACTAAGCCCGGAGGTGAGCAGTTCTTC. The variable domain in full, completed from reference TRBV7-2 and TRBJ2-1, reads GAGVSQSPSNKVTEKGKDVELRCDPISGHTALYWYRQSLGQGLEFLIYFQGNSAPDKSGLPSDRFSAERTGGSVSTLTIQRTQQEDSAVYLCASSSTTKPGGEQFFGPGTRLTVL.

This clone was counted a few times. V gene TRBV9 combines with J gene TRBJ2-7; possibly TRBD2 for D (6 bases). CDR3 length: 15 residues. The ends were cut back, 0 bases at V and 2 bases at J, with 12 bases in the middle. The germline V gene has CDR1 SGDLS and CDR2 YYNGEE. The chain's CDR3 is CASSVVPGGAYEQYF. CDR3 nucleotides: TGTGCCAGCAGCGTAGTCCCAGGAGGGGCCTACGAGCAGTACTTC.

This clone was seen only a few times. The V and J genes are TRBV2 and TRBJ1-1, with D perhaps TRBD1 (6 bases). The germline gives CDR1 SNHLY, CDR2 FYNNEI. V gave up 7 bases and J gave up 0 bases, with 12 bases separating them. This CDR3 has 14 residues. CDR3 DNA sequence: TGTGCCAGCAACGGTGGACAGATGAACACTGAAGCTTTCTTT. Protein: CASNGGQMNTEAFF. The full variable domain, completed using reference TRBV2 and TRBJ1-1, is EPEVTQTPSHQVTQMGQEVILRCVPISNHLYFYWYRQILGQKVEFLVSFYNNEISEKSEIFDDQFSVERPDGSNFTLKIRSTKLEDSAMYFCASNGGQMNTEAFFGQGTRLTVV.